Below are 29 T cell receptor beta chains sequenced from a single sample in a study of beta chain features in type 1 diabetes (dated by TCRdb to the late 2010s). Their cognate antigens are unknown. Overall study outcomes, separate from this receptor: Type 1 diabetes patients showed a moderate but significant shortening of TCRB CDR3 length in all four CD4+ subsets.

Libraries were made using the immunoSEQ multiplex PCR assay. All of the isolated RNA was reverse transcribed with the High Capacity cDNA Reverse Transcription Kit, so expressed TCRB transcripts were sequenced. Not all clones reach the TCRdb copy of this immuneACCESS table, which keeps in-frame sequences only. Checked studies attribute under half of the gap to unresolved V genes and leave the rest unexplained. Present in this sample are about 41,000 clones, around 63% of which were seen just once. The top ten clonotypes cover over 1.5% of the sample. The sequenced sample consisted of Tregs from blood. Per the publication, the cell subset or site label means: regulatory CD4+ T cells. These TCRs come from a man between 25 and 39 years old with type 1 diabetes. Some clones in this sample may be carry-over from other donors' samples.

The CDR3 sequence is CASSPGTVTEQYF. DNA for the CDR3: TGTGCCAGCAGCCCCGGGACAGTAACCGAGCAGTACTTC. The J gene is TRBJ2-5, the V gene TRBV5-4, with 7 bases aligning to TRBD1. The DNA matches TRBJ2-7 better at its end, which makes the J call doubtful. This CDR3 comprises 13 residues. CDR1 and CDR2 (germline): SGHNT, YYREEE (reference sequence).

The J gene is TRBJ2-7, the V gene TRBV7-2; perhaps TRBD2 as D (6 bases). The CDR3 consists of 15 residues. Germline V CDR1 and CDR2: SGHTA, FQGNSA. V shed 5 bases and J shed 0 bases, with 14 bases lying between them. CDR3 DNA sequence: TGTGCCAGCAGCCCCTTTGCGGGGCGCTCCTACGAGCAGTACTTC. This encodes CASSPFAGRSYEQYF.

The rearrangement uses TRBV19 and TRBJ1-5; 8 positions match TRBD1. V was pared by 7 bases and J by 8 bases, with 10 bases of the junction left unmatched. This CDR3 is 14 amino acids long. Germline assignment: CDR1 LNHDA and CDR2 SQIVND (reference sequence). The CDR3 loop is CASTSQGAYEPQHF. CDR3 nucleotides: TGTGCCAGTACCTCCCAGGGGGCATACGAGCCCCAGCATTTT.

The chain combines TRBV9 with TRBJ2-2; D is possibly TRBD1 (6 bases). Germline CDR1 SGDLS, CDR2 YYNGEE. The V and J ends lost 1 base and 6 bases respectively, with 13 bases between them. CDR3 length: 15 amino acids. The CDR3 spells CASSVKQGPAGELFF. CDR3 coding DNA: TGTGCCAGCAGCGTAAAACAGGGACCCGCCGGGGAGCTGTTTTTT.

In this sample, this clone turned up a few times. The chain links TRBV6-1 to TRBJ1-5; a possible D gene is TRBD1 (5 bases). Trimming took 3 bases from V and 3 from J, leaving 12 bases between them. The germline V gene encodes CDR1 MNHNS and CDR2 SASEGT. The CDR3 contains 15 residues. The CDR3 sequence is CASSDRQLYNQPQHF. CDR3 nucleotides: TGTGCCAGCAGTGACCGACAGCTTTACAATCAGCCCCAGCATTTT.

This chain links TRBV27 with TRBJ2-3; 10 positions agree with TRBD1. With 4 bases clipped from V and 5 bases from J, the junction kept 6 bases outside the gene matches. The CDR3 is 15 amino acids. The germline CDR1 and CDR2 sequences are MNHEY and SMNVEV (reference sequence). The chain's CDR3 is CASSSPGQGKDTQYF. The CDR3 bases are TGTGCCAGCAGTTCCCCGGGACAGGGGAAAGATACGCAGTATTTT.

Only one count was recorded for this clone. The CDR3 spells CASSTGPGGTGELFF. The CDR3 bases are TGCGCCAGCAGCACGGGACCGGGGGGCACCGGGGAGCTGTTTTTT. The rearrangement links TRBV5-1 to TRBJ2-2; 7 nucleotides line up with TRBD2. With 4 bases clipped from V and 4 bases from J, the junction kept 7 bases outside the gene matches. The CDR3 covers 15 residues. Germline V gene sequence: CDR1 SGHRS, CDR2 YFSETQ.

The chain combines TRBV9 with TRBJ2-2; 9 bases align to TRBD1. The CDR3 has 17 residues. In germline, CDR1 is SGDLS, CDR2 YYNGEE. V was pared by 3 bases and J by 6 bases, with 12 bases of the junction left unmatched. The CDR3 reads CASSARRGTGSPGELFF. CDR3 DNA sequence: TGTGCCAGCAGCGCCAGGAGGGGGACAGGGAGTCCCGGGGAGCTGTTTTTT. Using reference TRBV9 and TRBJ2-2 for the parts outside the CDR3, the full variable domain is DSGVTQTPKHLITATGQRVTLRCSPRSGDLSVYWYQQSLDQGLQFLIQYYNGEERAKGNILERFSAQQFPDLHSELNLSSLELGDSALYFCASSARRGTGSPGELFFGEGSRLTVL.

The rearrangement joins TRBV2 to TRBJ1-5; no clear D. The CDR3 totals 12 residues. The V end lost 6 bases, the J end lost 5 bases, and 8 bases lay between the germline ends. Germline assignment: CDR1 SNHLY and CDR2 FYNNEI. CDR3 DNA: TGTGCCAGCAGGGGCGAGTATCAGCCCCAGCATTTT. As protein: CASRGEYQPQHF.

This chain uses TRBV18 with TRBJ1-2; a weak D match, TRBD1 (6 bases). The CDR3 runs to 13 residues. Germline CDR1 is KGHSH and CDR2 is LQKENI. V was pared by 3 bases and J by 8 bases, with 13 bases between. This CDR3 reads CASSPLYREGYTF. The DNA of the CDR3 is TGTGCCAGCTCACCTCTCTACAGGGAGGGCTACACCTTC.

There are a few counts of this clone. The rearrangement uses TRBV30 and TRBJ2-3; 7 bases agree with TRBD1. CDR3 length equals 16 residues. Germline trimming cut 2 bases from V and 0 bases from J; bases unmatched to any gene: 8. The germline CDR1 and CDR2 sequences are GTSNPN and SVGIG (reference sequence). In nucleotides, the CDR3 is TGTGCCTGGAGTCCCCGCCGGGACAGCAGCACAGATACGCAGTATTTT. This codes for CAWSPRRDSSTDTQYF.

The V gene is TRBV29-1, the J gene TRBJ1-2, with D uncertain. The CDR3 runs to 13 residues. CDR1 SQVTM and CDR2 ANQGSEA come from the germline V gene. V was trimmed by 3 bases and J by 8 bases, leaving 16 bases between them. Written as DNA, the CDR3 is TGCAGCGTTGAGAAAGGCAGGAATAGGGGCTACACCTTC. Translation: CSVEKGRNRGYTF.

This sequence joins TRBV7-2 and TRBJ1-3; TRBD1 might be the D (5 bases). The CDR3 spans 16 residues. V was cut by 4 bases and J by 1 base, with 14 bases left in between. CDR1 is SGHTA and CDR2 is FQGNSA in the germline V gene. The CDR3 bases are TGTGCCAGCAGCTCGCAGGGCTCTTGGTCTGGAAACACCATATATTTT. It codes for CASSSQGSWSGNTIYF.

This chain joins TRBV5-1 and TRBJ2-7, with a tentative D call TRBD1 (6 bases). This CDR3 spans 13 amino acids. Trimming cost V 1 base and J 5 bases, with 10 bases left between them. CDR1 SGHRS and CDR2 YFSETQ come from the germline V gene. The CDR3 DNA reads as TGCGCCAGCAGCTTGCCAGGGGTCGACGAGCAGTACTTC. Its protein product is CASSLPGVDEQYF.

The V and J genes are TRBV5-1 and TRBJ2-1; 9 nucleotides align to TRBD2. Looked up from germline, CDR1 is SGHRS and CDR2 is YFSETQ. This CDR3 has 15 amino acids. J was trimmed by 9 bases and V by 4 bases; bases with no gene match: 11. The CDR3 DNA is TGCGCCAGCAGCCCCTTAGCGGGGGCCTCCGGTGAGCAGTTCTTC. Its protein is CASSPLAGASGEQFF.

The chain is built from TRBV5-1 and TRBJ2-7; a possible D gene is TRBD2 (6 bases). The V gene's germline CDR1 is SGHRS and CDR2 YFSETQ. The CDR3 runs 12 residues. V was cut by 4 bases and J by 6 bases, with 11 bases left in between. DNA of the CDR3: TGCGCCAGCAGCGGAGGGGTCGGCGAGCAGTACTTC. It yields the protein CASSGGVGEQYF.

The gene calls are TRBV10-3 and TRBJ2-4; TRBD2 aligns across 10 bases. V shed 10 bases and J 7 bases; nucleotides not matched to a gene: 13. Germline V gene lookup returns CDR1 ENHRY and CDR2 SYGVKD. The CDR3 runs 15 residues. The CDR3 nucleotides read TGTGCCACCGGGACTAGCGACCAGAGGGGCAACATTCAGTACTTC. As protein: CATGTSDQRGNIQYF.

J is TRBJ2-7 and V is TRBV5-5, with a weak D call TRBD2 (5 bases). The CDR3 is made up of 15 amino acids. V lost 4 bases, J lost 0 bases, and 14 bases lay in between. Germline values: CDR1 SGHKS, CDR2 YYEKEE (reference sequence). DNA for the CDR3: TGTGCCAGCAGCCCCACCGGGATGAGCTCCTACGAGCAGTACTTC. Its protein product is CASSPTGMSSYEQYF.

The chain recombines TRBV5-6 with TRBJ2-3, with D unresolved. The CDR3 runs to 16 residues. The V and J ends lost 2 bases and 0 bases respectively, with 13 bases between them. Germline V gene sequence: CDR1 SGHDT, CDR2 YYEEEE. This chain's CDR3 is CASSLAYYDSTDTQYF. For the CDR3, the DNA is TGTGCCAGCAGCTTAGCGTACTATGATAGCACAGATACGCAGTATTTT.

The chain combines TRBV5-1 with TRBJ2-7, with D uncertain. The CDR3 has 14 residues. Germline CDR1 reads SGHRS; CDR2 reads YFSETQ. Trimming removed 1 base at V and 3 bases at J, with 11 bases between. The CDR3 spells CASSLSTANYEQYF. CDR3 DNA sequence: TGCGCCAGCAGCTTGAGTACAGCAAACTACGAGCAGTACTTC.

The chain combines TRBV10-3 with TRBJ2-3; 9 positions match TRBD1. Germline V gives CDR1 ENHRY, CDR2 SYGVKD. V gave up 1 base and J gave up 0 bases; unmatched junction bases: 2. This CDR3 region has 16 residues. The CDR3: CAISELQGASTDTQYF. DNA of the CDR3: TGTGCCATCAGTGAGTTACAGGGGGCGAGCACAGATACGCAGTATTTT.

The chain carries TRBV7-2 and TRBJ2-1, with 10 nucleotides matching TRBD2. Losses at the gene ends were 6 bases for V and 5 bases for J; bases not matched to a gene: 4. The V gene's germline CDR1 is SGHTA and CDR2 FQGNSA. There are 14 residues in the CDR3. The CDR3 coding sequence is TGTGCCAGCAGTAAACTAGCGGGGAACAATGAGCAGTTCTTC. Protein product: CASSKLAGNNEQFF. Full variable domain (remainder filled in from reference TRBV7-2 and TRBJ2-1): GAGVSQSPSNKVTEKGKDVELRCDPISGHTALYWYRQSLGQGLEFLIYFQGNSAPDKSGLPSDRFSAERTGGSVSTLTIQRTQQEDSAVYLCASSKLAGNNEQFFGPGTRLTVL.

The J gene is TRBJ1-1, the V gene TRBV29-1, with 8 bases fitting TRBD1. CDR3 length: 16 amino acids. V lost 3 bases and J lost 7; bases outside the gene matches: 16. In germline, CDR1 is SQVTM, CDR2 ANQGSEA. This chain's CDR3 is CSVDLPGTGALYEAFF. The CDR3 nucleotides are TGCAGCGTTGACCTACCCGGGACAGGTGCCCTCTATGAAGCTTTCTTT.

J is TRBJ2-3 and V is TRBV2; 8 bases are shared with TRBD2. The CDR3 is 16 residues long. Germline-derived CDR1 and CDR2 are SNHLY and FYNNEI. The V gene end was trimmed by 5 bases and the J gene end by 2 bases; junction bases not matched to a gene: 9. The CDR3 DNA follows: TGTGCCAGCAGTCCCTTAATCGGGGGGGACACAGATACGCAGTATTTT. This sequence encodes CASSPLIGGDTDTQYF.

The table lists this clone with a count of one. This rearrangement joins TRBV5-1 to TRBJ2-2; a weak D match, TRBD1 (5 bases). This CDR3 spans 19 amino acids. Per the germline V gene, CDR1 is SGHRS and CDR2 is YFSETQ. V was cut by 4 bases and J by 0 bases, with 22 bases left in between. CDR3 in amino acids: CASSPDLGRRLSNTGELFF. The CDR3 DNA reads TGCGCCAGCAGCCCAGACTTGGGGCGGAGACTCTCGAACACCGGGGAGCTGTTTTTT.

This clone was observed once. The gene calls are TRBV7-2 and TRBJ2-3, with a tentative D call TRBD2 (5 bases). Looked up from germline, CDR1 is SGHTA and CDR2 is FQGNSA. Trimming stripped 5 bases from V and 3 bases from J, with 15 bases between. This CDR3 contains 15 residues. DNA for the CDR3: TGTGCCAGCAGCGCTCAAACGGGGTGGACAGATACGCAGTATTTT. As protein: CASSAQTGWTDTQYF.

This clone was observed a handful of times. The chain employs TRBV6-5 and TRBJ1-2; TRBD1 aligns across 10 bases. Germline values: CDR1 MNHEY, CDR2 SVGAGI. The V and J ends lost 5 bases and 7 bases, in that order; junction bases with no gene match: 10. The CDR3 is 15 residues long. CDR3 sequence (DNA): TGTGCCAGCAGTCGAGGACAGGGGGTGATCGCTGGCTACACCTTC. Translated, it gives CASSRGQGVIAGYTF.

V is TRBV19 and J is TRBJ1-1, with D uncertain. The germline V gene encodes CDR1 LNHDA and CDR2 SQIVND (reference sequence). The germline V and J ends were trimmed by 0 bases and 6 bases, with 20 bases remaining between them. The CDR3 runs 17 residues. CDR3 sequence: CASSIEGGLRAGPEAFF. DNA of the CDR3: TGTGCCAGTAGTATAGAGGGAGGGCTTCGGGCCGGCCCTGAAGCTTTCTTT.

The table lists this clone with a few counts. This sequence joins TRBV7-9 and TRBJ1-5, with D hard to call. This CDR3 is 14 amino acids long. Trimming left V 1 base short and J 1 base short, with 5 bases between. Germline CDR1 and CDR2: SEHNR and FQNEAQ (reference sequence). CDR3 region: CASSLVVSNQPQHF. CDR3 DNA sequence: TGTGCCAGCAGCTTAGTAGTGAGCAATCAGCCCCAGCATTTT.